What follows is one T cell receptor beta chain and its context. Using immunoSEQ multiplex PCR, the repertoire was profiled, and TCRdb retains in-frame clones only, with some absent. This repertoire shows approximately 240,000 clones, roughly nine tenths found once; its top ten account for over 6%. This entry belongs to a study of blood T cell repertoires in COVID-19. The TCR was taken from a woman younger than 45 with acute COVID-19. The sequenced material came from PBMCs or T cells enriched from blood (not recorded which).

The CDR3 region has the DNA TGTGCCAGCAGCTTAGAGTTCAGGGGTGGCTACACCTTC. Translating gives CASSLEFRGGYTF. The gene calls are TRBV7-3 and TRBJ1-2; D possibly corresponds to TRBD1 (6 bases). The CDR3 runs to 13 residues. CDR1 SGHTA and CDR2 FQGTGA come from the germline V gene. The V gene lost 2 bases and the J gene lost 7 bases, with 11 bases spanning the gap.